One sample yielded the 23 T cell receptor beta chains listed below, sequenced in a study of cytomegalovirus exposure and HLA in healthy donors. The protocol was immunoSEQ multiplex PCR, while the TCRdb copy is restricted to in-frame clones and leaves out a portion. The sample holds 150,000 to 200,000 clones; around nine tenths are singletons and the top ten take more than 5.5%. Sequencing was done on a sample of PBMCs. These receptors originate from a man aged 25-40 years in good health and CMV-seropositive.

The rearrangement joins TRBV4-2 to TRBJ2-1, with D possibly TRBD2 on 6 matching bases. Germline V gene data show CDR1 as LGHNA and CDR2 as YNFKEQ. The CDR3 is 17 residues long. Trimming stripped 0 bases from V and 4 bases from J, with 16 bases between. CDR3 sequence: CASSQDPPSGGYNEQFF. The DNA of the CDR3 is TGTGCCAGCAGCCAAGATCCCCCCAGCGGAGGGTACAATGAGCAGTTCTTC.

This rearrangement joins TRBV19 to TRBJ1-5; 9 bases are a match to TRBD1. CDR1 is LNHDA, CDR2 SQIVND, per germline (reference sequence). Trimming cost V 0 bases and J 6 bases; bases outside gene matches: 3. The CDR3 has 15 amino acids. The CDR3 loop is CASSIEDRGSQPQHF. CDR3 nucleotides: TGTGCCAGTAGTATAGAGGACAGGGGATCTCAGCCCCAGCATTTT.

J is TRBJ1-2 and V is TRBV7-9; D is ambiguous. This CDR3 contains 15 residues. Between the trimmed V and J ends, which lost 1 base and 4 bases, there was a span of 13 bases. Germline V gene data show CDR1 as SEHNR and CDR2 as FQNEAQ (reference sequence). This CDR3 reads CASSLVTEPSYGYTF. The CDR3 nucleotides are TGTGCCAGCAGCTTAGTTACAGAACCCAGCTATGGCTACACCTTC.

The V and J genes are TRBV29-1 and TRBJ2-5; D may match TRBD1 or TRBD2 (7 bases each). Germline CDR1 reads SQVTM; CDR2 reads ANQGSEA. This CDR3 has 13 residues. Trimming took off 7 bases at V and 4 bases at J, with 16 bases between the two ends. The CDR3 bases are TGCAGCGCCGAGACAGGGAGGGGAGAGACCCAGTACTTC. Translating gives CSAETGRGETQYF. The variable domain in full, with the rest retrieved from reference TRBV29-1 and TRBJ2-5, is SAVISQKPSRDICQRGTSLTIQCQVDSQVTMMFWYRQQPGQSLTLIATANQGSEATYESGFVIDKFPISRPNLTFSTLTVSNMSPEDSSIYLCSAETGRGETQYFGPGTRLLVL.

The count of this clone is one. The chain couples TRBV9 to TRBJ2-7; D perhaps matches TRBD1 (6 bases). V lost 3 bases to trimming and J lost 1 base, with 11 bases between them. The V gene's germline CDR1 is SGDLS and CDR2 YYNGEE. The CDR3 runs to 14 residues. DNA of the CDR3: TGTGCCAGCAGCGCGGACAGTGATTCCTACGAGCAGTACTTC. Residues: CASSADSDSYEQYF.

The chain couples TRBV2 to TRBJ1-2; D remains ambiguous. Trimming took off 7 bases at V and 0 bases at J, with 21 bases between the two ends. The CDR3 consists of 17 residues. Germline values: CDR1 SNHLY, CDR2 FYNNEI. In nucleotides, the CDR3 is TGTGCCAGCACTCCCTCGGATACCTTGGGCTCTAACTATGGCTACACCTTC. Protein product: CASTPSDTLGSNYGYTF. Full variable domain (missing parts from reference TRBV2 and TRBJ1-2): EPEVTQTPSHQVTQMGQEVILRCVPISNHLYFYWYRQILGQKVEFLVSFYNNEISEKSEIFDDQFSVERPDGSNFTLKIRSTKLEDSAMYFCASTPSDTLGSNYGYTFGSGTRLTVV.

The chain joins TRBV6-6 to TRBJ1-2; no clear D gene. Germline V gene sequence: CDR1 MNHNY, CDR2 SVGAGI (reference sequence). The CDR3 consists of 13 residues. V lost 7 bases and J lost 5, with 14 bases in between. CDR3 DNA sequence: TGTGCCAGCAACCTTTCTGGAGGTTATGGCTACACCTTC. The encoded protein is CASNLSGGYGYTF.

V is TRBV28 and J is TRBJ2-1; D is unresolved. There are 13 residues in the CDR3. Between the trimmed V and J ends, which lost 3 bases and 7 bases, there was a span of 10 bases. Germline assignment: CDR1 MDHEN and CDR2 SYDVKM. CDR3 DNA sequence: TGTGCCAGCAGTTTCCTACCAGAGAATGAGCAGTTCTTC. Amino acid sequence: CASSFLPENEQFF.

The V call is TRBV7-3, the J call TRBJ1-2; D call uncertain. V was clipped by 2 bases and J by 6 bases, with 7 bases between them. This CDR3 comprises 12 residues. Germline lookup yields CDR1 SGHTA and CDR2 FQGTGA. The CDR3 DNA sequence: TGTGCCAGCAGCTTATCCCATCATGGCTACACCTTC. Amino acid sequence: CASSLSHHGYTF.

A few counts support this clone. The rearrangement joins TRBV19 to TRBJ1-6; D is possibly TRBD1 (6 bases). Between the trimmed V and J ends, which lost 8 bases and 3 bases, there was a span of 11 bases. The CDR3 runs 14 residues. Germline CDR1 and CDR2: LNHDA and SQIVND (reference sequence). This CDR3 reads CASGGLVYNSPLHF. The CDR3 DNA sequence: TGTGCCAGTGGGGGGCTCGTCTATAATTCACCCCTCCACTTT. The complete variable domain, with remaining parts taken from reference TRBV19 and TRBJ1-6, reads DGGITQSPKYLFRKEGQNVTLSCEQNLNHDAMYWYRQDPGQGLRLIYYSQIVNDFQKGDIAEGYSVSREKKESFPLTVTSAQKNPTAFYLCASGGLVYNSPLHFGNGTRLTVT.

This rearrangement joins TRBV9 to TRBJ2-3; D is perhaps TRBD1 (6 bases). CDR1 is SGDLS, CDR2 YYNGEE, per germline. V was pared by 4 bases and J by 4 bases, with 16 bases between. This CDR3 spans 15 amino acids. Here the CDR3 reads CASSTHRDIADTQYF. The DNA for the CDR3 is TGTGCCAGCAGCACCCACCGGGACATCGCAGATACGCAGTATTTT.

Points on this clone: Relative to the germline gene, one junction end is altered; a read error may explain this. This sequence joins TRBV6-1 and TRBJ2-7; TRBD1 aligns across 11 bases. The germline gives CDR1 MNHNS, CDR2 SASEGT. CDR3 length equals 15 residues. CDR3 DNA sequence: TGTGCCAGCAGGGAAGGGACAGGGGGGAGGTACGAGCAGTACTTC. This encodes CASREGTGGRYEQYF.

The chain links TRBV4-1 to TRBJ2-5, with D perhaps being TRBD1 or TRBD2 (5 bases each). The CDR3 totals 15 residues. CDR1 and CDR2 (germline): MGHRA, YSYEKL. V was cut by 4 bases and J by 7 bases, with 19 bases left in between. DNA of the CDR3: TGCGCCAGCAGCCGGTGGGGCAGGGACGGTGGGACCCAGTACTTC. This sequence encodes CASSRWGRDGGTQYF.

CDR3 amino acids: CASSLLGGSEPQHF. The CDR3 region has the DNA TGTGCCAGCAGTTTACTAGGGGGCTCTGAGCCCCAGCATTTT. This chain joins TRBV27 and TRBJ1-5; 7 nucleotides agree with TRBD1. CDR3 length equals 14 residues. Germline CDR1 and CDR2: MNHEY and SMNVEV (reference sequence). V lost 2 bases to trimming and J lost 8 bases; unmatched junction nucleotides: 6.

This chain joins TRBV6-5 and TRBJ2-7; D is undetermined. V lost 0 bases to trimming and J lost 0 bases, with 12 bases between them. CDR3 size: 16 residues. CDR1 MNHEY and CDR2 SVGAGI come from the germline V gene. In nucleotides, the CDR3 is TGTGCCAGCAGTTACTCGACCGACGGAGTCTCCTACGAGCAGTACTTC. This sequence encodes CASSYSTDGVSYEQYF.

This clone appeared a few times. The chain is built from TRBV28 and TRBJ1-5; unclear D gene. The V gene lost 6 bases and the J gene lost 3 bases, with 12 bases spanning the gap. The CDR3 is 14 residues long. The germline CDR1 and CDR2 sequences are MDHEN and SYDVKM. CDR3 sequence: CASREVYTNQPQHF. The CDR3 DNA reads TGTGCCAGCAGGGAGGTTTACACCAATCAGCCCCAGCATTTT. The full variable domain, rest sourced from reference TRBV28 and TRBJ1-5, is DVKVTQSSRYLVKRTGEKVFLECVQDMDHENMFWYRQDPGLGLRLIYFSYDVKMKEKGDIPEGYSVSREKKERFSLILESASTNQTSMYLCASREVYTNQPQHFGDGTRLSIL.

The chain uses TRBV30 and TRBJ1-6; 9 bases map to TRBD1. The CDR3 has 14 residues. Germline loops: CDR1 GTSNPN, CDR2 SVGIG (reference sequence). V lost 3 bases to trimming and J lost 7 bases; unmatched junction nucleotides: 4. The CDR3 region is CAWRTGTGNSPLHF. The CDR3 nucleotides are TGTGCCTGGAGAACCGGGACAGGGAATTCACCCCTCCACTTT.

This clone was found once. As DNA, the CDR3 is TGCAGCGCGGCAGGAAAAAAGTACAATGAGCAGTTCTTC. Its translation: CSAAGKKYNEQFF. The J gene is TRBJ2-1, the V gene TRBV29-1, with unresolved D. The CDR3 is 13 residues long. Germline V CDR1 and CDR2: SQVTM, ANQGSEA. Trimming left V 7 bases short and J 4 bases short, with 14 bases between.

This chain connects TRBV6-1 to TRBJ2-7; D may be TRBD2 (5 bases). The germline V gene has CDR1 MNHNS and CDR2 SASEGT. The CDR3 has 14 residues. Deletions cut 8 bases from V and 3 bases from J, with 17 bases between. Here the CDR3 DNA reads TGTGCCAGCCTCCGAGGGTTTCCAATCTACGAGCAGTACTTC. Its protein product is CASLRGFPIYEQYF.

The chain is built from TRBV9 and TRBJ2-3; no clear D. V was pared by 6 bases and J by 5 bases, with 10 bases between. The CDR3 covers 12 residues. Germline V gives CDR1 SGDLS, CDR2 YYNGEE. The CDR3 loop is CASNRVEDTQYF. DNA of the CDR3: TGTGCCAGCAACAGAGTCGAAGATACGCAGTATTTT. The full variable domain, completed using reference TRBV9 and TRBJ2-3, is DSGVTQTPKHLITATGQRVTLRCSPRSGDLSVYWYQQSLDQGLQFLIQYYNGEERAKGNILERFSAQQFPDLHSELNLSSLELGDSALYFCASNRVEDTQYFGPGTRLTVL.

CDR3 protein: CSVESSDYEQFF. CDR3 in DNA: TGCAGCGTTGAGTCTAGCGACTATGAGCAGTTCTTC. The chain joins TRBV29-1 to TRBJ2-1; D perhaps matches TRBD2 (6 bases). Trimming stripped 3 bases from V and 8 bases from J, with 11 bases between. Germline assignment: CDR1 SQVTM and CDR2 ANQGSEA. This CDR3 comprises 12 residues.

This chain connects TRBV7-9 to TRBJ2-3; D is undetermined. Per the germline V gene, CDR1 is SEHNR and CDR2 is FQNEAQ (reference sequence). The CDR3 has 14 residues. Trimming left V 3 bases short and J 1 base short, with 8 bases between. CDR3 in amino acids: CASSFPVRTDTQYF. In DNA, the CDR3 is TGTGCCAGCAGCTTCCCTGTACGCACAGATACGCAGTATTTT.

About this clone itself: Other DNA sequences in this sample translate to the same CDR3. This chain joins TRBV19 and TRBJ1-5; TRBD1 agrees at 10 bases. After removal of 8 bases from V and 1 base from J, the junction contained 5 bases not matched to a gene. CDR3 length: 15 residues. The V gene's germline CDR1 is LNHDA and CDR2 SQIVND (reference sequence). The CDR3 protein is CASRDRGRSNQPQHF. The CDR3 nucleotides read TGTGCCAGTCGTGACAGGGGGCGAAGCAATCAGCCCCAGCATTTT.